The clone carrying this T cell receptor (beta chain) was picked up one time. Per germline, CDR1 SEHNR and CDR2 FQNEAQ (reference sequence). The CDR3 has 14 amino acids. Trimming stripped 8 bases from V and 3 bases from J, with 16 bases between. The data originate from a study of cytomegalovirus exposure and HLA in healthy donors. Both 60 Vbeta primers and 13 Jbeta primers went into the PCR. The repertoire was sequenced with immunoSEQ multiplex PCR; TCRdb's copy has only in-frame clones and lacks some. The sample consists of about 190,000 clones, about four fifths of them appearing once. The chain combines TRBV7-9 with TRBJ1-2, with no clear D. The specimen was PBMCs. This TCR was recovered from a man aged 25-45 years in good health and CMV-seropositive. CDR3 region: CASGAAGSYYGYTF. In DNA form, the CDR3 reads TGTGCCAGCGGCGCAGCAGGCAGCTACTATGGCTACACCTTC.